The source of this T cell receptor (beta chain) is a study of Ad26.COV2.S vaccination and SARS-CoV-2 variants. Study conclusions and caveats: Marked by substantial breadth, spike-specific CD8+ and CD4+ T cell responses were reportedly seen after vaccination. The placebo group had lower spike-specific TCR breadth than the vaccine recipients did.

Treatment indicated: roughly 18 received Ad26.COV2.S at low or high dose, single or two shots; 5 received placebo; per-sample allocation not given. The samples were gathered on day 63 after the first injection of vaccine or placebo. The data were produced by immunoSEQ multiplex PCR, yet TCRdb's version contains in-frame clones alone and is incomplete. Counted here are fewer than 300,000 clones, 70% to 90% occurring once; the ten biggest clones make up more than 2.5%. V was clipped by 4 bases and J by 7 bases, with 17 bases between them. The CDR3 contains 15 residues. The germline gives CDR1 MNHEY, CDR2 SMNVEV (reference sequence). With respect to this clone: Its antigen is not known.

Here the sequenced sample was peripheral blood, taken in a trial of Ad26.COV2.S vaccine versus placebo. This TCR derives from a person aged 18-65 years who received the Ad26.COV2.S COVID-19 vaccine or a placebo. The chain carries TRBV27 and TRBJ2-1; D might be TRBD1 (5 bases). The CDR3 nucleotides are TGTGCCAGCAGTTCTTCTGACAGTTTGAAGAATGAGCAGTTCTTC. Translation: CASSSSDSLKNEQFF.